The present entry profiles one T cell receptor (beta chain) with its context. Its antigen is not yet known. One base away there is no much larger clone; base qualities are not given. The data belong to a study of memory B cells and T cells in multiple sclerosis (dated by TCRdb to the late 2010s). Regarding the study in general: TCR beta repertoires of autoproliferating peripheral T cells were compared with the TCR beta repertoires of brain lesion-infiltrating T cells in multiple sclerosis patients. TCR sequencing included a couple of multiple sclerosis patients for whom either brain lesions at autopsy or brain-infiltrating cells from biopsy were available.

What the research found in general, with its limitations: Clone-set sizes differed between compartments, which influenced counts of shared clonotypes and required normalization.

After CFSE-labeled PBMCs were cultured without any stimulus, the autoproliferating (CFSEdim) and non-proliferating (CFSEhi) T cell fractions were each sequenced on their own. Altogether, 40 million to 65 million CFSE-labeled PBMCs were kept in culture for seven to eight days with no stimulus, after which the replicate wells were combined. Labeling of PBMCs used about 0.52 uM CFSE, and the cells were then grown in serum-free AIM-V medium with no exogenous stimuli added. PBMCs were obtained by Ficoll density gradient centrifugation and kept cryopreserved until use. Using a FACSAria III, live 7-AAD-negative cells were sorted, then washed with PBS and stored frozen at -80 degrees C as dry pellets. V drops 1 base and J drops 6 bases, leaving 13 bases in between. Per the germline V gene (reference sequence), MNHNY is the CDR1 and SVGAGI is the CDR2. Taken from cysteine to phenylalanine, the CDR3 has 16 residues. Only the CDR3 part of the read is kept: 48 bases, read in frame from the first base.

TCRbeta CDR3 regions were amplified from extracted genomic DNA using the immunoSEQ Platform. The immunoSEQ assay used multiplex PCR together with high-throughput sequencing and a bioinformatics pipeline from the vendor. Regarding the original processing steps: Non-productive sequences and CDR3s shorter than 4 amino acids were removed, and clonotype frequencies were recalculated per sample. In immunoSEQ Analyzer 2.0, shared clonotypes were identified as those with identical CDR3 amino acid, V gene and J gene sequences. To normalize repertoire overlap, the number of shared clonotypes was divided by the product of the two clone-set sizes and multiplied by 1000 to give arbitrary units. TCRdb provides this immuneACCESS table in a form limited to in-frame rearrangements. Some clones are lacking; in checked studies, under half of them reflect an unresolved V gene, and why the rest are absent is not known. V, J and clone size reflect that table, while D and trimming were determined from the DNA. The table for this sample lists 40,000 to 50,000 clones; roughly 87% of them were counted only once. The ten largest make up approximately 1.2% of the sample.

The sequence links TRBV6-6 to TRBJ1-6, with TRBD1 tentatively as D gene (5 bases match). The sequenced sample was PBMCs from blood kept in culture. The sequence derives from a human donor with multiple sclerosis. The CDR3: CASSYFTSGGNSPLHF. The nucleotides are TGTGCCAGCAGTTACTTTACCTCGGGGGGTAATTCACCCCTCCACTTT.